These 17 T cell receptor beta chains came from one sample sequenced in a study of blood T cell repertoires in COVID-19. Only in-frame clones appear in the TCRdb table, and some are missing; sequencing was by immunoSEQ multiplex PCR. The repertoire includes over 200,000 clones, 84% of them detected once, and under 2% sits in the top ten. Material: PBMCs or T cells enriched from blood (not recorded which). Source of these receptors: a man aged 55 to 70 who had recovered from COVID-19.

The CDR3 bases are TGTGCCAGCAGCCCCGGGACAGAAGAAAAACTGTTTTTT. Its protein is CASSPGTEEKLFF. The rearrangement joins TRBV3-1 (or the pseudogene TRBV3-2) to TRBJ1-4; 7 positions match TRBD1. This CDR3 is 13 amino acids long. Germline V CDR1 and CDR2: LGHDT, YNNKEL (reference sequence). Trimming took 4 bases from V and 8 from J; bases not matched to a gene: 4.

This clone was found a few times. The V and J genes are TRBV24-1 and TRBJ2-1, with a tentative D call TRBD2 (7 bases). Trimming took 3 bases from V and 4 from J, leaving 15 bases between them. The CDR3 loop spans 16 amino acids. Germline values: CDR1 KGHDR, CDR2 SFDVKD. The CDR3, as DNA: TGTGCCACCAGTGATGGTTCCGGGGGGCCGTACAATGAGCAGTTCTTC. This gives the protein CATSDGSGGPYNEQFF.

V gene TRBV12-2 combines with J gene TRBJ1-4. TRBV12-2 is a listed pseudogene. CDR3 size: 18 residues. In nucleotides, the CDR3 is TGTGCAAGTCGCTTCGGGGAGCCGACGTGGGATTCTAATGAAAAACTGTTTTTT. It translates to CASRFGEPTWDSNEKLFF.

This clone was found many times. The V and J genes are TRBV4-2 and TRBJ1-1; D might be TRBD1 (5 bases). Germline V gives CDR1 LGHNA, CDR2 YNFKEQ. Between the trimmed V and J ends, which lost 4 bases and 3 bases, there was a span of 15 bases. This CDR3 is 15 amino acids long. The CDR3 is CASSPTPRADTEAFF. The CDR3 DNA follows: TGTGCCAGCAGCCCGACTCCCAGGGCTGACACTGAAGCTTTCTTT.

Regarding this clone: The junction shows a germline mismatch at one end, possibly a read error. The chain is built from TRBV6-5 and TRBJ1-2; TRBD1 is a possible D gene (5 bases). In germline, CDR1 is MNHEY, CDR2 SVGAGI. The CDR3 loop spans 15 amino acids. The CDR3 DNA follows: TGTGCCAGCAGCCCGTGGGAAGGGGCGAACTATGGCAACACCTTC. Translation gives CASSPWEGANYGNTF.

V gene TRBV7-2 combines with J gene TRBJ2-7; 8 positions agree with TRBD1. The V segment lost 2 bases and the J segment 2 bases; nucleotides outside the gene matches: 11. Germline-derived CDR1 and CDR2 are SGHTA and FQGNSA. The CDR3 is 17 residues long. The CDR3 region has the DNA TGTGCCAGCAGCTTAATTTGGCAGGGGGCTTGGACCTACGAGCAGTACTTC. Translated: CASSLIWQGAWTYEQYF.

V usage is TRBV30 and J usage is TRBJ2-3; D gene unclear. Germline values: CDR1 GTSNPN, CDR2 SVGIG (reference sequence). The CDR3 loop spans 14 amino acids. V dropped 3 bases and J dropped 0 bases, with 10 bases sitting between them. The CDR3 protein is CAWRGGISTDTQYF. The DNA of the CDR3 is TGTGCCTGGAGAGGCGGCATTAGCACAGATACGCAGTATTTT.

This chain links TRBV21-1 with TRBJ1-4; no DNA check was done on the table's D call, TRBD1. TRBV21-1 is a documented pseudogene. The CDR3 length is 18 residues. For the CDR3, the DNA is TGTGCCAGCAGCAAAACGGGGACAGGGGATTTAATGTATGAAAAACTGTTTTTT. This translates into CASSKTGTGDLMYEKLFF.

This rearrangement joins TRBV19 to TRBJ1-2, with 8 bases that match TRBD1. The V segment lost 3 bases and the J segment 7 bases; nucleotides outside the gene matches: 4. This CDR3 contains 13 residues. Germline V gene data show CDR1 as LNHDA and CDR2 as SQIVND (reference sequence). As DNA, the CDR3 is TGTGCCAGTAGTATTTCAGGGGGCGGTGGCTACACCTTC. Amino acid sequence: CASSISGGGGYTF. The full variable domain, completed using reference TRBV19 and TRBJ1-2, is DGGITQSPKYLFRKEGQNVTLSCEQNLNHDAMYWYRQDPGQGLRLIYYSQIVNDFQKGDIAEGYSVSREKKESFPLTVTSAQKNPTAFYLCASSISGGGGYTFGSGTRLTVV.

The chain joins TRBV2 to TRBJ2-1; D is perhaps TRBD2 (6 bases). The CDR3 covers 12 residues. CDR1 SNHLY and CDR2 FYNNEI come from the germline V gene. Trimming took off 7 bases at V and 8 bases at J, with 12 bases between the two ends. CDR3 loop: CASTPASDEQFF. The CDR3 DNA sequence: TGTGCCAGCACCCCCGCTAGCGATGAGCAGTTCTTC.

J is TRBJ2-7 and V is TRBV5-1; 8 nucleotides agree with TRBD2. CDR3 length equals 15 residues. Germline loops: CDR1 SGHRS, CDR2 YFSETQ. V lost 4 bases and J lost 0; bases outside the gene matches: 6. The CDR3 DNA sequence: TGCGCCAGCAGCCTTAGCGGGGAAAACTCCTACGAGCAGTACTTC. It yields the protein CASSLSGENSYEQYF.

This clone is large by share. The chain combines TRBV5-1 with TRBJ2-3; 7 bases map to TRBD1. The ends lost 0 bases at V and 0 bases at J; junction bases unmatched: 1. CDR3 size: 15 residues. Per the germline V gene, CDR1 is SGHRS and CDR2 is YFSETQ. The CDR3 reads CASSLDRGSTDTQYF. As DNA, the CDR3 is TGCGCCAGCAGCTTGGACAGGGGTAGCACAGATACGCAGTATTTT.

This sequence joins TRBV3-1 (or the pseudogene TRBV3-2) and TRBJ1-1; the D gene is possibly TRBD1 (6 bases). V was pared by 1 base and J by 4 bases, with 7 bases between. Germline lookup yields CDR1 LGHDT and CDR2 YNNKEL (reference sequence). CDR3 size: 13 residues. CDR3 nucleotide sequence: TGTGCCAGCAGCCAAGTCAGGGGCACTGAAGCTTTCTTT. Translated, it gives CASSQVRGTEAFF.

This clone was recorded only once. The gene calls are TRBV11-3 and TRBJ2-7; a possible D gene is TRBD1 (6 bases). Germline V gene sequence: CDR1 SGHNT, CDR2 YENEEA. V lost 4 bases and J lost 6, with 16 bases in between. CDR3 size: 14 residues. DNA of the CDR3: TGTGCCAGCAGCTCCCAGGGGAGAATTGGCGAGCAGTACTTC. Translated: CASSSQGRIGEQYF. The entire variable domain, with the rest obtained from reference TRBV11-3 and TRBJ2-7, is as follows: EAGVVQSPRYKIIEKKQPVAFWCNPISGHNTLYWYLQNLGQGPELLIRYENEEAVDDSQLPKDRFSAERLKGVDSTLKIQPAELGDSAVYLCASSSQGRIGEQYFGPGTRLTVT.

The rearrangement links TRBV4-3 to TRBJ2-7; 7 nucleotides agree with TRBD1. The germline CDR1 and CDR2 sequences are LGHNA and YSLEER. Losses at the gene ends were 2 bases for V and 2 bases for J; bases not matched to a gene: 6. This CDR3 is built from 15 residues. The CDR3 sequence is CASSQQTGWTYEQYF. The CDR3 DNA sequence: TGCGCCAGCAGCCAACAGACAGGGTGGACCTACGAGCAGTACTTC.

This sequence joins TRBV19 and TRBJ2-3; D might be TRBD1 (6 bases). The CDR3 totals 15 residues. V was cut by 6 bases and J by 2 bases, with 15 bases left in between. CDR1 LNHDA and CDR2 SQIVND come from the germline V gene (reference sequence). For the CDR3, the DNA is TGTGCCAGTAGCACGCGGCAGGGGACCACAGATACGCAGTATTTT. This sequence encodes CASSTRQGTTDTQYF.

The V call is TRBV5-4, the J call TRBJ2-5; TRBD2 agrees at 9 bases. After removal of 0 bases from V and 1 base from J, the junction contained 4 bases not matched to a gene. The CDR3 sequence is 16 residues long. CDR1 and CDR2 from the germline V gene are SGHNT and YYREEE (reference sequence). CDR3 sequence reads: CASSLGGGALQETQYF. Here the CDR3 DNA reads TGTGCCAGCAGCTTGGGCGGGGGGGCCCTCCAAGAGACCCAGTACTTC.